This TCR beta chain was found in a study of cytomegalovirus exposure and HLA in healthy donors. Germline values: CDR1 MNHNS, CDR2 SASEGT. V was pared by 5 bases and J by 7 bases, with 17 bases between. The CDR3 length is 15 residues. PCR was performed using 60 Vbeta and 13 Jbeta primers. Profiled with immunoSEQ multiplex PCR; TCRdb holds only in-frame clones, not every one. The data show over 200,000 clones, around nine tenths seen once. The TCR was taken from a woman aged 18-35 years in good health and CMV-seronegative. Sequenced sample: PBMCs. J is TRBJ2-2 and V is TRBV6-1; possibly TRBD2 for D (5 bases). The DNA for the CDR3 is TGTGCCAGCAGTCCGGGTCTCATTGAGGGCGGGGAGCTGTTTTTT. It codes for CASSPGLIEGGELFF.